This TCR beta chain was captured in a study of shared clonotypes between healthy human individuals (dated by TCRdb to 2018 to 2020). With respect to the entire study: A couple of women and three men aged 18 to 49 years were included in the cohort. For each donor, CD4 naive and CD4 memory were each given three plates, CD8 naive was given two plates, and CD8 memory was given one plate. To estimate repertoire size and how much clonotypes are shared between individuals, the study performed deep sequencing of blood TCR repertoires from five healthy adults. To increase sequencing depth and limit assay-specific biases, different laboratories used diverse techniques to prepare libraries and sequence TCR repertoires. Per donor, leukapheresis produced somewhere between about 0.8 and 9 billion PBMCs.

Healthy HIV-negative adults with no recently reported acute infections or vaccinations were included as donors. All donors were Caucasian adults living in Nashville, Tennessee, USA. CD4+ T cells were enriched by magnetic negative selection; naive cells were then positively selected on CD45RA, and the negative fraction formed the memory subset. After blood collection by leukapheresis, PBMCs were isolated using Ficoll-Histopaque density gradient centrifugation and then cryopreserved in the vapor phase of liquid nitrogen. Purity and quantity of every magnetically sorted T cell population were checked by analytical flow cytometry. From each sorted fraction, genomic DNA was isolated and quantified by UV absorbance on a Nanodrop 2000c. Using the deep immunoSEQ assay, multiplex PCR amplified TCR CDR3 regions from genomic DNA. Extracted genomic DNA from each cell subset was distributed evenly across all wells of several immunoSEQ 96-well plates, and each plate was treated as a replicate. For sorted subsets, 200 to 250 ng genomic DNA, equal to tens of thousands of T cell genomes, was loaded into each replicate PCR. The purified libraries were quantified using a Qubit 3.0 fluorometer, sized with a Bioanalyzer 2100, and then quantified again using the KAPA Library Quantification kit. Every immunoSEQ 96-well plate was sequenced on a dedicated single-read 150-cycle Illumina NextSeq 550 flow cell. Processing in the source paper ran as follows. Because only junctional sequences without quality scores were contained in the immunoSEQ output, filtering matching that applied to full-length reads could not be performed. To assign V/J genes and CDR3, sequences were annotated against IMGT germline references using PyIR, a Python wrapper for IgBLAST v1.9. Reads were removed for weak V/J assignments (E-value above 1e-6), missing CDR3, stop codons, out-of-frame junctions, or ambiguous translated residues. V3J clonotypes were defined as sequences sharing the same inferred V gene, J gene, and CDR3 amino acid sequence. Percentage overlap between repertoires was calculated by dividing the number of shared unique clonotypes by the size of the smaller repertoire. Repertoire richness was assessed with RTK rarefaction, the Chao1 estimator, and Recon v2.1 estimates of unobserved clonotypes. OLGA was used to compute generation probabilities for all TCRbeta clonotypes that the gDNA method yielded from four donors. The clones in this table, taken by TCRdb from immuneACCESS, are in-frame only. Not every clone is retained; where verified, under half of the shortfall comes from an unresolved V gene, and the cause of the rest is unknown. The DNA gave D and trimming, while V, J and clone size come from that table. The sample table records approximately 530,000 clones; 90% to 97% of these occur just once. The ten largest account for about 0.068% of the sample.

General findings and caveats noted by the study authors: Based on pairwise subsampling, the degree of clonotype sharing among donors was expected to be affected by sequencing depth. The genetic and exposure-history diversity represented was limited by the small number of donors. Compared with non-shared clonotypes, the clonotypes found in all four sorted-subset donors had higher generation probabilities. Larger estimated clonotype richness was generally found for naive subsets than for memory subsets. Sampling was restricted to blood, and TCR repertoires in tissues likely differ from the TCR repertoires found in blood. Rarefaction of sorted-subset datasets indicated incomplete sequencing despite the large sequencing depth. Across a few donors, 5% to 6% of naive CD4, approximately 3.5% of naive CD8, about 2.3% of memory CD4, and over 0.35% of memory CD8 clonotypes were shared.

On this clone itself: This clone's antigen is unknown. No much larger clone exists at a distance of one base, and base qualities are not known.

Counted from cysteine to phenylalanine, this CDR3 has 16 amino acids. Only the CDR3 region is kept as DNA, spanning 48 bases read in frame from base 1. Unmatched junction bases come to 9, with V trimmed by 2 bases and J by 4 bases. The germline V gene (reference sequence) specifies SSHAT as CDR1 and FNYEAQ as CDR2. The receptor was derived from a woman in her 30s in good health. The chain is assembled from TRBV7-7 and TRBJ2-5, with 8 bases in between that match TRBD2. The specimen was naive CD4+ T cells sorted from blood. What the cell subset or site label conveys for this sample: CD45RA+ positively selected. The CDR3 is CASSLFDGRAGETQYF. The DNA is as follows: TGTGCCAGCAGCTTATTTGACGGGAGGGCCGGAGAGACCCAGTACTTC.